A single sample is the source of the 9 T cell receptor beta chains below, sequenced in a study of T cell responses to AZD1222 COVID-19 vaccine. Clones were read by immunoSEQ multiplex PCR, and TCRdb kept only the in-frame ones, dropping some. The table shows 99,000 or so clones, with over 90% occurring only once. The specimen was peripheral blood, collected on day 0 of AZD1222 vaccination. The receptors originated from an adult in good health.

The chain couples TRBV6-5 to TRBJ2-7; D is unclear. The CDR3 loop spans 15 amino acids. Trimming took off 5 bases at V and 3 bases at J, with 17 bases between the two ends. Per germline, CDR1 MNHEY and CDR2 SVGAGI. CDR3 in amino acids: CASSPSMGGYYEQYF. In nucleotides, the CDR3 is TGTGCCAGCAGTCCCTCTATGGGCGGTTACTACGAGCAGTACTTC.

The CDR3 DNA sequence: TGTGCCAGCAGCGCAGCCTTCCAGGGCGGCGAGCAGTACTTC. Translated, it gives CASSAAFQGGEQYF. V gene TRBV7-9 combines with J gene TRBJ2-7; TRBD1 might be the D (5 bases). Per germline, CDR1 SEHNR and CDR2 FQNEAQ (reference sequence). Trimming removed 5 bases at V and 6 bases at J, with 17 bases between. This CDR3 region has 14 residues.

The chain joins TRBV21-1 to TRBJ2-2; the D segment call TRBD1 is taken from the table without a DNA check. TRBV21-1 is a pseudogene locus. This CDR3 is 16 amino acids long. The CDR3 reads CASSKEGTANTGELFF. CDR3 DNA: TGTGCCAGCAGCAAAGAGGGGACAGCGAACACCGGGGAGCTGTTTTTT.

V is TRBV12-3 or TRBV12-4 and J is TRBJ2-1, with 8 positions matching TRBD2. This CDR3 spans 13 amino acids. Trimming took 7 bases from V and 8 from J; bases not matched to a gene: 7. CDR3 DNA sequence: TGTGCCAGCAAGCGGACTAGCTCCGATGAGCAGTTCTTC. It specifies CASKRTSSDEQFF.

With regard to this clone: The junction shows a germline mismatch at one end, possibly a read error. J is TRBJ1-5 and V is TRBV27; 7 positions match TRBD1. The CDR3 contains 15 residues. Germline CDR1 is MNHEY and CDR2 is SMNVEV (reference sequence). In nucleotides, the CDR3 is TGTGCCAACAGTAGAGGGGGCAATGGCAATCAGCCCCAGCATTTT. As protein: CANSRGGNGNQPQHF.

This clone has just one count. The genes are TRBV2 and TRBJ2-7; D may match TRBD1 or TRBD2 (5 bases each). Germline V lookup: CDR1 SNHLY, CDR2 FYNNEI. This CDR3 spans 14 amino acids. V shed 4 bases and J shed 6 bases, with 16 bases lying between them. The CDR3 loop reads CASSAGTSRGEQYF. CDR3 DNA: TGTGCCAGCAGTGCTGGGACCAGCCGTGGCGAGCAGTACTTC.

The V and J genes are TRBV9 and TRBJ2-7; perhaps TRBD1 as D (6 bases). There are 15 residues in the CDR3. The germline CDR1 and CDR2 sequences are SGDLS and YYNGEE. Trimming left V 4 bases short and J 0 bases short, with 14 bases between. The CDR3 DNA follows: TGTGCCAGCAGCCCTGGGGGCGCTAGCTCCTACGAGCAGTACTTC. As protein: CASSPGGASSYEQYF.

V is TRBV2 and J is TRBJ2-2; D is undetermined. This CDR3 contains 14 residues. The V end was cut by 5 bases, the J end by 3 bases, with 10 bases between. Germline V CDR1 and CDR2: SNHLY, FYNNEI. The CDR3 region is CASSPPVDTGELFF. In DNA form, the CDR3 reads TGTGCCAGCAGTCCCCCAGTGGACACCGGGGAGCTGTTTTTT.

The rearrangement joins TRBV19 to TRBJ1-5, with 7 bases that match TRBD1. This CDR3 is 13 amino acids long. V shed 5 bases, J shed 4 bases, and the junction held 2 bases outside the gene matches. Germline V lookup: CDR1 LNHDA, CDR2 SQIVND (reference sequence). CDR3 in DNA: TGTGCCAGTAGTGGGACAGCTAATCAGCCCCAGCATTTT. Its protein is CASSGTANQPQHF.